The 8 T cell receptor beta chains below were found in one sample sequenced in a study of blood T cell repertoires in COVID-19. The table came from immunoSEQ multiplex PCR; TCRdb's copy has only in-frame clones and leaves some out. The data contain 150,000 to 200,000 clones, roughly 89% of them singletons. The sample comprised peripheral blood. The receptors here all came from a man between 45 and 60 years old with acute or convalescent COVID-19.

The rearrangement links TRBV4-2 to TRBJ2-2; 7 bases fit TRBD2. This CDR3 is 16 amino acids long. V shed 3 bases and J 3 bases; nucleotides not matched to a gene: 7. In germline, CDR1 is LGHNA, CDR2 YNFKEQ. The CDR3 reads CASSHLGGSDTGELFF. In DNA, the CDR3 is TGTGCCAGCAGCCACCTCGGGGGGTCAGACACCGGGGAGCTGTTTTTT.

V usage is TRBV19 and J usage is TRBJ2-1; D possibly corresponds to TRBD2 (5 bases). The CDR3 spans 15 residues. V dropped 3 bases and J dropped 8 bases, with 17 bases sitting between them. CDR1 and CDR2 (germline): LNHDA, SQIVND (reference sequence). CDR3 amino acids: CASSIQPGSGHEQFF. DNA for the CDR3: TGTGCCAGTAGTATTCAACCGGGATCTGGGCATGAGCAGTTCTTC.

The rearrangement uses TRBV29-1 and TRBJ2-1; tentatively, D is TRBD1 (5 bases). Germline V gene data show CDR1 as SQVTM and CDR2 as ANQGSEA. The V end was cut by 2 bases, the J end by 8 bases, with 19 bases between. The CDR3 is 15 amino acids. This CDR3 is CSVEWAFIGADEQFF. CDR3 bases: TGCAGCGTTGAATGGGCCTTTATTGGGGCCGATGAGCAGTTCTTC.

Note on this clone: The sample contains more than one DNA sequence encoding this CDR3. The chain employs TRBV19 and TRBJ1-5; D is possibly TRBD1 (6 bases). Germline CDR1 is LNHDA and CDR2 is SQIVND (reference sequence). V was pared by 6 bases and J by 4 bases, with 7 bases between. CDR3 length equals 12 residues. CDR3 in amino acids: CASRQGNQPQHF. DNA of the CDR3: TGTGCCAGTAGGCAGGGGAATCAGCCCCAGCATTTT.

The chain uses TRBV10-3 and TRBJ1-1; 9 bases map to TRBD1. This CDR3 has 14 amino acids. Germline lookup yields CDR1 ENHRY and CDR2 SYGVKD. V dropped 6 bases and J dropped 0; count of bases not matched to a gene: 2. CDR3 nucleotide sequence: TGTGCCATCAGGGGACAGGGATTGAACACTGAAGCTTTCTTT. Translating gives CAIRGQGLNTEAFF.

The chain is built from TRBV5-5 and TRBJ2-1; 8 bases match TRBD2. V was clipped by 4 bases and J by 1 base; unmatched bases: 1. The CDR3 totals 14 residues. Germline lookup yields CDR1 SGHKS and CDR2 YYEKEE (reference sequence). CDR3 sequence reads: CASSPGGSYNEQFF. The CDR3 region has the DNA TGTGCCAGCAGCCCGGGGGGGTCCTACAATGAGCAGTTCTTC. Filled out from reference TRBV5-5 and TRBJ2-1, the complete variable domain reads DAGVTQSPTHLIKTRGQQVTLRCSPISGHKSVSWYQQVLGQGPQFIFQYYEKEERGRGNFPDRFSARQFPNYSSELNVNALLLGDSALYLCASSPGGSYNEQFFGPGTRLTVL.

The CDR3 DNA follows: TGTGCCAGCAGTGAGACAGGGGCCTCCTATGGCTACACCTTC. Its translation: CASSETGASYGYTF. The genes are TRBV2 and TRBJ1-2, with 8 positions matching TRBD1. The CDR3 loop spans 14 amino acids. The trim removed 3 bases at V and 4 bases at J, leaving 4 bases unmatched. Germline V lookup: CDR1 SNHLY, CDR2 FYNNEI. Drawing the rest from reference TRBV2 and TRBJ1-2, the complete variable domain is EPEVTQTPSHQVTQMGQEVILRCVPISNHLYFYWYRQILGQKVEFLVSFYNNEISEKSEIFDDQFSVERPDGSNFTLKIRSTKLEDSAMYFCASSETGASYGYTFGSGTRLTVV.

V is TRBV7-2 and J is TRBJ2-7; D uncertain. V lost 0 bases, J lost 0 bases, and 9 bases lay in between. This CDR3 has 15 amino acids. CDR1 and CDR2 (germline): SGHTA, FQGNSA. Here the CDR3 DNA reads TGTGCCAGCAGCTTAGCCCCAGGCTACTCCTACGAGCAGTACGTC. It codes for CASSLAPGYSYEQYV.